This entry lists 10 T cell receptor beta chains sequenced from one sample in a study of long-term antiretroviral therapy in people with HIV. They ran version v3.0 of the immunoSEQ assay at survey level. Here immunoSEQ multiplex PCR was the method, and the copy in TCRdb shows in-frame clones only, minus some. The sample holds some 19,000 clones; about 87% are singletons and the top ten take 3% to 4%. The sample was unsorted PBMCs, taken 2.6 years after starting antiretroviral therapy. Receptors originate from a woman in her fifties or sixties with HIV.

The chain uses TRBV13 and TRBJ2-7, with 11 positions matching TRBD2. Germline V gene lookup returns CDR1 PRHDT and CDR2 FYEKMQ (reference sequence). Trimming at V came to 5 bases and at J to 3 bases, leaving 3 bases not matched to a gene. The CDR3 runs 14 residues. The CDR3 nucleotides read TGTGCCAGCAGCGAGGGACTAGCGGACTACGAGCAGTACTTC. Its protein is CASSEGLADYEQYF. The full variable domain, rest sourced from reference TRBV13 and TRBJ2-7, is AAGVIQSPRHLIKEKRETATLKCYPIPRHDTVYWYQQGPGQDPQFLISFYEKMQSDKGSIPDRFSAQQFSDYHSELNMSSLELGDSALYFCASSEGLADYEQYFGPGTRLTVT.

This chain connects TRBV10-3 to TRBJ2-1; 10 positions match TRBD2. Germline V gene data show CDR1 as ENHRY and CDR2 as SYGVKD. After removal of 4 bases from V and 6 bases from J, the junction contained 6 bases not matched to a gene. The CDR3 extends over 15 amino acids. CDR3 nucleotides: TGTGCCATCAGTGCTTCCGGGACTAGCGCCAATGAGCAGTTCTTC. This codes for CAISASGTSANEQFF.

V usage is TRBV5-1 and J usage is TRBJ2-1, with a weak D call TRBD2 (7 bases). There are 15 residues in the CDR3. The V end lost 4 bases, the J end lost 4 bases, and 15 bases lay between the germline ends. Germline CDR1 SGHRS, CDR2 YFSETQ. The CDR3 DNA reads as TGCGCCAGCAGCCCGGGGGAGGGGGGGTACAATGAGCAGTTCTTC. It encodes CASSPGEGGYNEQFF.

The rearrangement joins TRBV29-1 to TRBJ2-1, with D unclear. The V gene lost 8 bases and the J gene lost 6 bases, with 11 bases spanning the gap. The CDR3 sequence is 11 residues long. CDR1 and CDR2 from the germline V gene are SQVTM and ANQGSEA. This CDR3 reads CSPAAGNEQFF. The CDR3, as DNA: TGCAGCCCCGCAGCAGGCAATGAGCAGTTCTTC.

The chain joins TRBV29-1 to TRBJ2-2; D unresolved. CDR1 is SQVTM and CDR2 is ANQGSEA in the germline V gene. This CDR3 comprises 14 residues. Deletions cut 5 bases from V and 5 bases from J, with 15 bases between. The CDR3 reads CSVTTAEVTGELFF. The CDR3 region has the DNA TGCAGCGTTACCACGGCAGAAGTTACCGGGGAGCTGTTTTTT.

The chain combines TRBV4-2 with TRBJ2-1, with D possibly being TRBD2 (6 bases). Looked up from germline, CDR1 is LGHNA and CDR2 is YNFKEQ. Trimming removed 3 bases from V and 8 bases from J, with 23 bases in between. The CDR3 covers 17 residues. The CDR3 bases are TGTGCCAGCAGCCAGACCCTAGGGACTCCTTCCGTATATGAGCAGTTCTTC. Its protein product is CASSQTLGTPSVYEQFF.

Only one count was recorded for this clone. The chain links TRBV12-5 to TRBJ2-2, with D uncertain. Germline CDR1 and CDR2: LGHNT and FRNRAP. The CDR3 is 13 amino acids. V was cut by 5 bases and J by 2 bases, with 6 bases left in between. The CDR3 DNA reads TGTGCTAGTGGTGGGCGAAACACCGGGGAGCTGTTTTTT. Translating gives CASGGRNTGELFF.

The chain links TRBV28 to TRBJ2-6; D remains ambiguous. CDR1 and CDR2 from the germline V gene are MDHEN and SYDVKM. V lost 1 base and J lost 0, with 4 bases in between. This CDR3 contains 15 residues. CDR3 residues: CASSLLSSGANVLTF. CDR3 sequence (DNA): TGTGCCAGCAGTTTATTAAGCTCTGGGGCCAACGTCCTGACTTTC.

Note on this clone: The sample carries other DNA sequences with the same CDR3. The chain recombines TRBV6-5 with TRBJ2-7; D ambiguous. Germline CDR1 is MNHEY and CDR2 is SVGAGI. The V end lost 0 bases, the J end lost 0 bases, and 3 bases lay between the germline ends. The CDR3 has 13 residues. CDR3 in DNA: TGTGCCAGCAGTTACTCTACCTCCTACGAGCAGTACTTC. Translation gives CASSYSTSYEQYF.

The rearrangement uses TRBV5-4 and TRBJ1-5; TRBD1 is a possible D gene (5 bases). This CDR3 spans 15 amino acids. CDR1 and CDR2 from the germline V gene are SGHNT and YYREEE (reference sequence). V was cut by 4 bases and J by 5 bases, with 16 bases left in between. CDR3 DNA sequence: TGTGCCAGCAGCCATGGGGGGTCAGAGGATCAGCCCCAGCATTTT. Amino acids: CASSHGGSEDQPQHF.